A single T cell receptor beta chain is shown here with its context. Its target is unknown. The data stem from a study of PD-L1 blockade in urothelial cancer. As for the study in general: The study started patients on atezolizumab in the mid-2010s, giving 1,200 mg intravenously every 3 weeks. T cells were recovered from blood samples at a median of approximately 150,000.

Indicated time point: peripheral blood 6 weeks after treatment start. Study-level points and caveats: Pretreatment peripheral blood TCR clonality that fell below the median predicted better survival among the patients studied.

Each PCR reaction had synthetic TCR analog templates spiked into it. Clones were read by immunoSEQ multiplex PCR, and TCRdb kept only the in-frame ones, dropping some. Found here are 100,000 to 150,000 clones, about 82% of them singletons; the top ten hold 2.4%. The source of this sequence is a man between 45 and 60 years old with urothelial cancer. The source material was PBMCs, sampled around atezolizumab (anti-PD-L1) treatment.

CDR3 amino acids: CASSTRTAGPYSPLHF. The CDR3 DNA is TGTGCCAGCAGTACCCGTACAGCGGGCCCTTATTCACCCCTCCACTTT. The chain has TRBV2 and TRBJ1-6; D unclear. V was trimmed by 5 bases and J by 8 bases, leaving 19 bases between them. The CDR3 totals 16 residues. Germline values: CDR1 SNHLY, CDR2 FYNNEI. The full variable domain, completed using reference TRBV2 and TRBJ1-6, is EPEVTQTPSHQVTQMGQEVILRCVPISNHLYFYWYRQILGQKVEFLVSFYNNEISEKSEIFDDQFSVERPDGSNFTLKIRSTKLEDSAMYFCASSTRTAGPYSPLHFGNGTRLTVT.